Listed here are 4 T cell receptor beta chains from one sample, sequenced in a study of T-cell memory formation after mild COVID-19. TCRdb used MiXCR to reprocess the 5' RACE reads, holding one entry per CDR3 protein. The sample yields about 320,000 distinct CDR3 sequences, roughly an eighth seen once. Material for sequencing was PBMCs or a T cell subset sorted from them (not recorded which). These receptors came from a man aged 18 to 29 who had mild COVID-19 (a few samples of this study predate the infection). Cell type and time point are not known.

Ten or more counts support this clonotype. The rearrangement uses TRBV27 and TRBJ2-1, with TRBD2 matching 11 bases. The CDR3 spans 15 residues. The germline V gene encodes CDR1 MNHEY and CDR2 SMNVEV (reference sequence). After removal of 3 bases from V and 3 bases from J, the junction contained 1 base not matched to a gene. CDR3 region: CASSFLAGGYNEQFF. In DNA form, the CDR3 reads TGTGCCAGCAGTTTCCTAGCGGGGGGCTACAATGAGCAGTTCTTC.

The chain recombines TRBV7-2 with TRBJ1-1; D is unclear. With 1 base removed from V and 11 bases from J, the gap between germline ends came to 11 bases. Per the germline V gene, CDR1 is SGHTA and CDR2 is FQGNSA. The CDR3 runs 12 residues. For the CDR3, the DNA is TGTGCCAGCAGCTTAGAAGCTGATGGTGCTTTCTTT. Translating gives CASSLEADGAFF.

In its sample, this clonotype was seen a few times. This sequence joins TRBV18 and TRBJ2-5; TRBD2 matches at 11 bases. The CDR3 is 16 residues long. The V gene end was trimmed by 2 bases and the J gene end by 1 base; junction bases not matched to a gene: 3. Germline CDR1 and CDR2: KGHSH and LQKENI. DNA for the CDR3: TGTGCCAGCTCACCAACTAGCGGGGGAACCCAAGAGACCCAGTACTTC. It codes for CASSPTSGGTQETQYF.

This clonotype was recorded a few times. The chain couples TRBV1 to TRBJ2-7; the table's D call, TRBD1, was not checked against the DNA. TRBV1 is listed as a pseudogene. The CDR3 contains 13 residues. Here the CDR3 DNA reads TGCACCAGCAGCCAAGAAAGGGGTAGAGAGCAGTACGTC. Translated: CTSSQERGREQYV.